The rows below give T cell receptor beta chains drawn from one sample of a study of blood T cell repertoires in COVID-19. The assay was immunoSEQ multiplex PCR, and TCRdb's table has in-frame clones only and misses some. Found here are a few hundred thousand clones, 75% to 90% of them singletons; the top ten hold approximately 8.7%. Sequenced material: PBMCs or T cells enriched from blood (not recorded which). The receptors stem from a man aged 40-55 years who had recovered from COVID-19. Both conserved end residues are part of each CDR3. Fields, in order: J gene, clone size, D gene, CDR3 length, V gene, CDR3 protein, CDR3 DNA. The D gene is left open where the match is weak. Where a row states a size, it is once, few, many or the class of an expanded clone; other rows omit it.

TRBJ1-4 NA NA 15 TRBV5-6 CASSSGGRGEEKLFF TGTGCCAGCAGCTCTGGGGGCAGGGGCGAGGAAAAACTGTTTTTT
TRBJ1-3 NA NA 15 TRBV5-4 CASSLTGASGNTIYF TGTGCCAGCAGCCTAACGGGAGCCTCTGGAAACACCATATATTTT
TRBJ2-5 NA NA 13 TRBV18 CASSPGSEETQYF TGTGCCAGCTCACCGGGCAGTGAAGAGACCCAGTACTTC
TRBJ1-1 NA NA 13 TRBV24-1 CATCLGPNTEAFF TGTGCCACCTGCCTTGGGCCGAACACTGAAGCTTTCTTT
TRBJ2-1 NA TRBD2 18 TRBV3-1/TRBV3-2 CASSQEMESLAGASEQFF TGTGCCAGCAGCCAAGAAATGGAGAGCCTAGCGGGAGCCTCAGAGCAGTTCTTC
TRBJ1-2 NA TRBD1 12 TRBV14 CASSPNRGGYTF TGTGCCAGCAGCCCAAACAGGGGTGGCTACACCTTC
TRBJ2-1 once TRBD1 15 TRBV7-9 CASSLLRTGGGEQFF TGTGCCAGCAGCTTACTCCGGACAGGGGGAGGGGAGCAGTTCTTC
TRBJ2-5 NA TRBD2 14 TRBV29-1 CSVDTSGPVETQYF TGCAGCGTAGACACTAGCGGTCCGGTGGAGACCCAGTACTTC
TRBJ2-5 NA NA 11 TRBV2 CASSTGWTQYF TGTGCCAGCAGCACAGGGTGGACCCAGTACTTC
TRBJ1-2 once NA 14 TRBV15 CATSRGGQNYGYTF TGTGCCACCAGCCGCGGCGGACAGAACTATGGCTACACCTTC
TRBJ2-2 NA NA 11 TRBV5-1 CASSQGGELFF TGCGCCAGCAGTCAGGGCGGGGAGCTGTTTTTT
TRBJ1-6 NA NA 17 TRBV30 CAWSVPEGYIYNSPLHF TGTGCCTGGAGTGTACCAGAGGGTTACATCTATAATTCACCCCTCCACTTT
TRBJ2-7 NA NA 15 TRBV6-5 CASSYSSKTFYEQYF TGTGCCAGCAGTTACTCGAGCAAGACTTTCTACGAGCAGTACTTC
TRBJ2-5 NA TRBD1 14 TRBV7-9 CASSPGQGKETQYF TGTGCCAGCAGCCCAGGACAGGGCAAAGAGACCCAGTACTTC
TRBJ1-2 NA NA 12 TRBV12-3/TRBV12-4 CASSLQGNGYTF TGTGCCAGCAGTCTACAGGGAAATGGCTACACCTTC
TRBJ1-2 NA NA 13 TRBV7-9 CASSLWETYGYTF TGTGCCAGCAGCTTATGGGAGACCTATGGCTACACCTTC
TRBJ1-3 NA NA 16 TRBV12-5 CASALVQGSAGNTIYF TGTGCTAGTGCCCTCGTCCAGGGGTCGGCTGGAAACACCATATATTTT
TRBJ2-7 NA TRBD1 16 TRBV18 CASSQSDRGTTYEQYF TGTGCCAGCTCACAGTCCGACAGGGGAACTACCTACGAGCAGTACTTC
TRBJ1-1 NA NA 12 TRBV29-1 CSGRGWNTEAFF TGCAGTGGGAGGGGATGGAACACTGAAGCTTTCTTT
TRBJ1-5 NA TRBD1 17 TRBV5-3 CARSFGTGNLSNQPQHF TGTGCCAGAAGCTTCGGGACAGGGAACCTTAGCAATCAGCCCCAGCATTTT
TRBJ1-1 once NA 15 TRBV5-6 CASSELGLKNTEAFF TGTGCCAGCAGTGAATTGGGACTGAAGAACACTGAAGCTTTCTTT
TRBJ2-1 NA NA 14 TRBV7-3 CASSLTPRGNEQFF TGTGCCAGCAGCTTAACGCCGCGTGGCAATGAGCAGTTCTTC
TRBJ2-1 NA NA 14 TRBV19 CASSRTGTWNEQFF TGTGCCAGTAGCCGAACCGGGACTTGGAATGAGCAGTTCTTC
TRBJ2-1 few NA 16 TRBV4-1 CASSQEGHFPYNEQFF TGCGCCAGCAGCCAAGAGGGACACTTTCCTTACAATGAGCAGTTCTTC
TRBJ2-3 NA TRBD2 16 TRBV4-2 CASSQDWGGLTDTQYF TGTGCCAGCAGCCAAGATTGGGGAGGGCTCACAGATACGCAGTATTTT
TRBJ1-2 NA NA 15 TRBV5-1 CASSSTGLESYGYTF TGCGCCAGCAGCTCTACAGGGCTTGAAAGCTATGGCTACACCTTC
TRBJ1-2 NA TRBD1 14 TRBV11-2 CASSFDRGDYGYTF TGTGCCAGCAGCTTTGACAGGGGAGACTATGGCTACACCTTC
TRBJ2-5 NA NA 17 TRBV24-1 CATSDPSRVPNQETQYF TGTGCCACCAGTGACCCAAGCAGGGTTCCCAACCAAGAGACCCAGTACTTC
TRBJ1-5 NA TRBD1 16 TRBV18 CASSRTGGDSNQPQHF TGTGCCAGCTCACGGACAGGGGGCGATAGCAATCAGCCCCAGCATTTT
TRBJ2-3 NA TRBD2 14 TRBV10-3 CAISASGGADTQYF TGTGCCATCAGCGCTAGCGGGGGGGCAGATACGCAGTATTTT
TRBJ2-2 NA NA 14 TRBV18 CASSPRQNTGELFF TGTGCCAGCTCACCCCGACAGAACACCGGGGAGCTGTTTTTT
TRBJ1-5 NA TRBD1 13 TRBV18 CASSSTGLEPQHF TGTGCCAGCTCGTCGACAGGGCTTGAGCCCCAGCATTTT
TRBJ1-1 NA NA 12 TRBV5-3 CARAFHPDWAFF TGTGCCAGAGCATTCCACCCAGATTGGGCTTTCTTT
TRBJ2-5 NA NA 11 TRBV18 CASSNQETQYF TGTGCCAGCTCCAACCAAGAGACCCAGTACTTC
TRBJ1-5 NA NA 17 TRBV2 CASSEVYSSLGSQPQHF TGTGCCAGCAGTGAAGTCTACAGCTCCCTCGGGAGTCAGCCCCAGCATTTT
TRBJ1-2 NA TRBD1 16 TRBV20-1 CSASLRGQGVAYGYTF TGCAGTGCTAGTTTAAGGGGACAGGGGGTAGCTTATGGCTACACCTTC
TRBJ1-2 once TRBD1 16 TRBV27 CASSNRGPTANYGYTF TGTGCCAGCAGCAACAGGGGTCCTACAGCTAACTATGGCTACACCTTC
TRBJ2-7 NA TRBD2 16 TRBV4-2 CASSQETSGRAYEQYF TGTGCCAGCAGCCAAGAGACTAGCGGGAGGGCCTACGAGCAGTACTTC
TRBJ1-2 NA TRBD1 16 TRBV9 CASSVGWSGQDYGYTF TGTGCCAGCAGCGTAGGGTGGTCGGGACAGGACTATGGCTACACCTTC
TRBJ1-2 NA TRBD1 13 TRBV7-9 CASSHDRDRGYTF TGTGCCAGCAGCCATGACAGGGACCGTGGCTACACCTTC
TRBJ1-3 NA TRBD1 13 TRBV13 CASSPGGGNTIYF TGTGCCAGCAGCCCAGGGGGTGGAAACACCATATATTTT
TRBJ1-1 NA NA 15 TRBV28 CASRRGEDMNTEAFF TGTGCCAGCCGTCGGGGGGAAGACATGAACACTGAAGCTTTCTTT
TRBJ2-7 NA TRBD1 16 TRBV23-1 CASSQSPSGTDYEQYF TGCGCCAGCAGTCAATCCCCTTCCGGGACAGACTACGAGCAGTACTTC
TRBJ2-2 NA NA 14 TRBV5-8 CASTEAGNTGELFF TGTGCCAGCACGGAGGCGGGGAACACCGGGGAGCTGTTTTTT
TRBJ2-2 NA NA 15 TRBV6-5 CASSYSGLHTGELFF TGTGCCAGCAGTTACTCCGGACTACACACCGGGGAGCTGTTTTTT
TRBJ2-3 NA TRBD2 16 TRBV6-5 CASSSPSGGAADTQYF TGTGCCAGCAGTTCCCCTAGCGGGGGGGCCGCAGATACGCAGTATTTT
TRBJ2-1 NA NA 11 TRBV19 CASTGWNEQFF TGTGCCAGTACAGGGTGGAATGAGCAGTTCTTC
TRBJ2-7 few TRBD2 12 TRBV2 CASIAGGYEQYF TGTGCCAGCATTGCGGGGGGCTACGAGCAGTACTTC
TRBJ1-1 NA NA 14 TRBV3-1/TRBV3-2 CASSHAGKATEAFF TGTGCCAGCAGCCATGCGGGTAAGGCAACTGAAGCTTTCTTT
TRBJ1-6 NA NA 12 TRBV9 CASSGTDSPLHF TGTGCCAGCAGCGGAACAGATTCACCCCTCCACTTT
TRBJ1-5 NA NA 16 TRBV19 CASSSLTVYSNQPQHF TGTGCCAGTAGTTCGCTGACAGTTTATAGCAATCAGCCCCAGCATTTT
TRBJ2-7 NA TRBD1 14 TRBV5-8 CASSSGTGTYEQYF TGTGCCAGCAGCTCCGGGACAGGGACTTACGAGCAGTACTTC
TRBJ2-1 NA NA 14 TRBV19 CASSRLTGEPEQFF TGTGCCAGTAGTAGGTTGACGGGAGAACCGGAGCAGTTCTTC
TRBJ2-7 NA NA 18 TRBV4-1 CASSQLQLLRGPSYEQYF TGCGCCAGCAGCCAACTCCAGCTACTGCGGGGGCCTTCCTACGAGCAGTACTTC
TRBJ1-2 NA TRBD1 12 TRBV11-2 CASSVTGVGYTF TGTGCCAGCAGCGTAACAGGGGTTGGCTACACCTTC